This paragraph covers one T cell receptor beta chain sequence. The data originate from a study of blood T cell repertoires in COVID-19. Study summary: The United States, Italy and Spain supplied acute and convalescent COVID-19 samples. Nucleic acid was either cDNA or gDNA, and it came from T cells, B-cell-depleted T cells, or PBMCs.

The length of the CDR3 is 16 residues. With V trimmed by 4 bases and J by 6 bases, 11 bases remained unmatched. Per the germline V gene, CDR1 is SGHVS and CDR2 is FNYEAQ. Under the authors' procedure: Scientists estimated how many nucleated cells there were by amplifying reference gene primers. Data came from immunoSEQ multiplex PCR; TCRdb stores just in-frame clones and leaves some out. V, J and clone size were drawn from that table, and D and trimming were deduced from the DNA. Here the sample spans about 360,000 clones, approximately 86% being singletons. Sequenced material: peripheral blood. This clonotype was obtained from a human donor in a cohort sampled during active COVID-19. V and J are TRBV7-6 and TRBJ2-1; TRBD1 agrees at 8 bases. For the CDR3, the DNA is TGTGCCAGCAGCTCCCCGACAGGGGCCACACCCAATGAGCAGTTCTTC. Translating gives CASSSPTGATPNEQFF. Based on the CDR3 plus reference TRBV7-6 and TRBJ2-1, the full variable domain is GAGVSQSPRYKVTKRGQDVALRCDPISGHVSLYWYRQALGQGPEFLTYFNYEAQQDKSGLPNDRFSAERPEGSISTLTIQRTEQRDSAMYRCASSSPTGATPNEQFFGPGTRLTVL.